This T cell receptor beta chain was captured in a study of blood T cell repertoires in COVID-19. Sequencing used immunoSEQ multiplex PCR; TCRdb keeps in-frame clones, though not all of them. Counted here are approximately 150,000 clones, about 85% occurring once; the ten biggest clones make up about 0.95%. Germline V gives CDR1 GTSNPN, CDR2 SVGIG (reference sequence). V shed 7 bases and J 4 bases; nucleotides not matched to a gene: 5. The CDR3 has 13 amino acids. The chain links TRBV30 to TRBJ1-3, with 9 bases fitting TRBD1. Sequencing used peripheral blood. The TCR comes from a man in his forties or fifties with acute or convalescent COVID-19. The CDR3 bases are TGTGCCTTACAGGGGGCAGGAGGAAACACCATATATTTT. It yields the protein CALQGAGGNTIYF.